This T cell receptor beta chain originates from a study of blood T cell repertoires in COVID-19. In the study overall: The analysed material was cDNA or gDNA that came from T cells, B-cell-depleted T cells, or PBMCs.

The CDR3 covers 14 residues. Deletions cut 0 bases from V and 3 bases from J, with 10 bases between. The germline CDR1 and CDR2 sequences are SGHKS and YYEKEE (reference sequence). Categorization into cohorts depended on clinical history that participants reported. Donors in Cohort 3 who had recovered were those with two negative PCRs, healthcare professional clearance, or resolution of their symptoms. In the original analysis: Reference gene primer amplification gave estimated nucleated cell counts. The repertoire was sequenced with immunoSEQ multiplex PCR; TCRdb's copy has only in-frame clones and lacks some. V and J calls and clone size come straight from that table; D and trimming were deduced from the DNA. The sample yields approximately 170,000 clones, roughly 83% seen once.

The chain uses TRBV5-5 and TRBJ2-7, with D tentatively TRBD1 (6 bases). Material for sequencing was PBMCs or T cells enriched from blood (not recorded which). The receptor was isolated from a woman younger than 45 who had recovered from COVID-19. The CDR3 loop is CASSLGTAHYEQYF. The CDR3 DNA sequence: TGTGCCAGCAGCTTGGGGACAGCCCACTACGAGCAGTACTTC. Together with reference TRBV5-5 and TRBJ2-7, the CDR3 gives the full variable domain: DAGVTQSPTHLIKTRGQQVTLRCSPISGHKSVSWYQQVLGQGPQFIFQYYEKEERGRGNFPDRFSARQFPNYSSELNVNALLLGDSALYLCASSLGTAHYEQYFGPGTRLTVT.